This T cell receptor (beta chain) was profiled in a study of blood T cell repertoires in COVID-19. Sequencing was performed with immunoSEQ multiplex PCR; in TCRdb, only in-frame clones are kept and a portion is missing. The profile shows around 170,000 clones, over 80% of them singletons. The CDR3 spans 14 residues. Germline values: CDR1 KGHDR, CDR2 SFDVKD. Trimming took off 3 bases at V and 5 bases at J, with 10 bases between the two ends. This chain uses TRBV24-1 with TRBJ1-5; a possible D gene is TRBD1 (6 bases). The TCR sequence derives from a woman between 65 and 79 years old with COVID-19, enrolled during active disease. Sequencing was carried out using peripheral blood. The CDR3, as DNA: TGTGCCACCAGTGATCGGACAGTGTATCAGCCCCAGCATTTT. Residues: CATSDRTVYQPQHF.